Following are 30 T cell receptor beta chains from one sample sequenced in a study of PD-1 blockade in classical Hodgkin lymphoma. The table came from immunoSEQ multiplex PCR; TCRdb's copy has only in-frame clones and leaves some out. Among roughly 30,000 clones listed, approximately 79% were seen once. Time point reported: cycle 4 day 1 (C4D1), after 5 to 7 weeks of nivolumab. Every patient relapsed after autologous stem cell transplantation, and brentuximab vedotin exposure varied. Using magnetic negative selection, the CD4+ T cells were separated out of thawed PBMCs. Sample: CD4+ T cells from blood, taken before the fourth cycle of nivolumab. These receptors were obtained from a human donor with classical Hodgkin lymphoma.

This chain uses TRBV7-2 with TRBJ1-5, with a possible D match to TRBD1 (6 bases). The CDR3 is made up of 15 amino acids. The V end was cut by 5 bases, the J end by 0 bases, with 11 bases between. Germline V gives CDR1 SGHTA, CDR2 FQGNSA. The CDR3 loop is CASSLSRGSNQPQHF. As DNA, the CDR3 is TGTGCCAGCAGCCTGTCCAGGGGTAGCAATCAGCCCCAGCATTTT.

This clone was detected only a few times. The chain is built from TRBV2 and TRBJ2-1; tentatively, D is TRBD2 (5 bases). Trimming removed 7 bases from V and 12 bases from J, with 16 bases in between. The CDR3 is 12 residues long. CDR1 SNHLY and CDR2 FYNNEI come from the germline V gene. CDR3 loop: CASNPEGLGQFF. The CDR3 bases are TGTGCCAGCAATCCTGAGGGTCTGGGGCAGTTCTTC.

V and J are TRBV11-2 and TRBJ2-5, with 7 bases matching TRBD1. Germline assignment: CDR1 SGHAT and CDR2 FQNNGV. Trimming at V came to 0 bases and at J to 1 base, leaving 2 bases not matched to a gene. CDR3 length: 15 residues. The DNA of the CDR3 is TGTGCCAGCAGCTTAGAGGGACAGCTCCAAGAGACCCAGTACTTC. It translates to CASSLEGQLQETQYF.

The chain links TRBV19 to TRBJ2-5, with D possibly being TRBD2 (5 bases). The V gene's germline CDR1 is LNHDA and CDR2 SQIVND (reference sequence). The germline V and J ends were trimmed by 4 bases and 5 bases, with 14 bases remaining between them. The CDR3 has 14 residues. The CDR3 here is CASSRHGVGETQYF. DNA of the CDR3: TGTGCCAGTAGTAGACACGGGGTCGGTGAGACCCAGTACTTC.

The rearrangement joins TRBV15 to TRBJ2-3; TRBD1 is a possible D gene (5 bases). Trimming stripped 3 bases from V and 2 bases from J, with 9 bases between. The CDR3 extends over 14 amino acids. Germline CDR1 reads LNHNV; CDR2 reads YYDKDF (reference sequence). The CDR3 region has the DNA TGTGCCACCAGCAGGACAGCCAACACAGATACGCAGTATTTT. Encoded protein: CATSRTANTDTQYF.

CDR3 bases: TGTGCCTGGAGAGGCTTGGGGGCGCGGACTGAAGCTTTCTTT. Translated: CAWRGLGARTEAFF. The chain employs TRBV30 and TRBJ1-1; the D gene is possibly TRBD1 (6 bases). Germline lookup yields CDR1 GTSNPN and CDR2 SVGIG (reference sequence). V dropped 3 bases and J dropped 5 bases, with 16 bases sitting between them. This CDR3 has 14 residues.

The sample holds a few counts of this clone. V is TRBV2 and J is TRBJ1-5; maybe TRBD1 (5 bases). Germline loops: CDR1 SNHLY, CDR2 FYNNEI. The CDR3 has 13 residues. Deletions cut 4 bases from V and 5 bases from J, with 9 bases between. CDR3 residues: CASSGDRHQPQHF. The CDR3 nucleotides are TGTGCCAGCAGTGGGGACCGACATCAGCCCCAGCATTTT.

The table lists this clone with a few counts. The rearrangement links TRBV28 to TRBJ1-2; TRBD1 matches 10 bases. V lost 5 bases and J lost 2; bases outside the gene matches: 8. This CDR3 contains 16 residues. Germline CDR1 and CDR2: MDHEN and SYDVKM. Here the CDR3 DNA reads TGTGCCAGCAGTCTCCGACTGGACAGGGGGAACTATGGCTACACCTTC. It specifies CASSLRLDRGNYGYTF.

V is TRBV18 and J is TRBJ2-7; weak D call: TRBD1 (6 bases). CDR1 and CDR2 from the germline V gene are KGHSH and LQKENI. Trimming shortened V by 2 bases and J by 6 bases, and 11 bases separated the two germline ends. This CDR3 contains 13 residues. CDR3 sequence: CASSPETGREQYF. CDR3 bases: TGTGCCAGCTCACCAGAAACAGGGCGCGAGCAGTACTTC.

The CDR3 nucleotides read TGTGCCAGCAGGTCTACAGGTCCGGTTTCACCCCTCCACTTT. Translated, it gives CASRSTGPVSPLHF. The chain combines TRBV7-2 with TRBJ1-6; TRBD1 might be the D (5 bases). Trimming took off 6 bases at V and 9 bases at J, with 15 bases between the two ends. Per germline, CDR1 SGHTA and CDR2 FQGNSA. The CDR3 totals 14 residues.

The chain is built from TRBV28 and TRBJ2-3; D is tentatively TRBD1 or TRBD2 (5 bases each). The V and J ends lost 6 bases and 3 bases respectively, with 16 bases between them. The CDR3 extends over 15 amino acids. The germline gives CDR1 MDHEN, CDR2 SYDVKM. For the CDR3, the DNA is TGTGCCAGCAGCCCTTCGGGGCTAGCAACAGATACGCAGTATTTT. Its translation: CASSPSGLATDTQYF.

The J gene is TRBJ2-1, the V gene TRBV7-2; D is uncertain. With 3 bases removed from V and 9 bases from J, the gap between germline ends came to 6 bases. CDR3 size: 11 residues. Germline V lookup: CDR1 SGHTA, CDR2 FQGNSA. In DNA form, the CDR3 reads TGTGCCAGCAGCTTCCTTGCTGAGCAGTTCTTC. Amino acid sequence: CASSFLAEQFF. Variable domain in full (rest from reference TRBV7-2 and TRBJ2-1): GAGVSQSPSNKVTEKGKDVELRCDPISGHTALYWYRQSLGQGLEFLIYFQGNSAPDKSGLPSDRFSAERTGGSVSTLTIQRTQQEDSAVYLCASSFLAEQFFGPGTRLTVL.

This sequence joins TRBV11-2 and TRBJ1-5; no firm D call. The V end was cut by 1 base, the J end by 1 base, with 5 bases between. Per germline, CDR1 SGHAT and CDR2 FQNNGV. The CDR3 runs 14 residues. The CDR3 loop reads CASSLASSNQPQHF. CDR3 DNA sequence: TGTGCCAGCAGCTTAGCGTCCAGCAATCAGCCCCAGCATTTT. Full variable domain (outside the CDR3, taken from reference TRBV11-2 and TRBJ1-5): EAGVAQSPRYKIIEKRQSVAFWCNPISGHATLYWYQQILGQGPKLLIQFQNNGVVDDSQLPKDRFSAERLKGVDSTLKIQPAKLEDSAVYLCASSLASSNQPQHFGDGTRLSIL.

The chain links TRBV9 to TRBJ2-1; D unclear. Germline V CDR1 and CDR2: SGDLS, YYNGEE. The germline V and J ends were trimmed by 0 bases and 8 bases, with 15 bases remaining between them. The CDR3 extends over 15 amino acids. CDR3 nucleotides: TGTGCCAGCAGCGTAGTCGGCTCCGTACTCGATGAGCAGTTCTTC. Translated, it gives CASSVVGSVLDEQFF.

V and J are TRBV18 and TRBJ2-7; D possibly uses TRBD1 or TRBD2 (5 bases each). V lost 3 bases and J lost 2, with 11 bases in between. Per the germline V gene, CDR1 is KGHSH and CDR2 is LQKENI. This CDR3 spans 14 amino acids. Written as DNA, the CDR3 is TGTGCCAGCTCACCGGGGACGGGGCCCTACGAGCAGTACTTC. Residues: CASSPGTGPYEQYF.

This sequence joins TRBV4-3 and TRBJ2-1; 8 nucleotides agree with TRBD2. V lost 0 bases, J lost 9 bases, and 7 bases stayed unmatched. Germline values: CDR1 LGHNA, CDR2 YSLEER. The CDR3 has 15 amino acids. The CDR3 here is CASSQDRGGGIEQFF. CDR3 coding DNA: TGCGCCAGCAGCCAAGATCGGGGGGGAGGGATTGAGCAGTTCTTC.

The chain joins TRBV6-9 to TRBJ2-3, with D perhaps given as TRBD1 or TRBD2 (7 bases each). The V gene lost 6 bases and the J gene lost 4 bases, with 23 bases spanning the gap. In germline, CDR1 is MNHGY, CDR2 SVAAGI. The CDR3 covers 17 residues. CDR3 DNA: TGTGCCAGCAGGCCGGGGGGACAGCCAACGTCCCCAGATACGCAGTATTTT. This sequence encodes CASRPGGQPTSPDTQYF.

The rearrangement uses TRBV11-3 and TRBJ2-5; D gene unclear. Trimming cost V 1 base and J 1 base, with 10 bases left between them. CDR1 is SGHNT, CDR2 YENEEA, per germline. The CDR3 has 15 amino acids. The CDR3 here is CASSLGARAQETQYF. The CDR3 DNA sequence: TGTGCCAGCAGCTTAGGGGCTAGGGCCCAAGAGACCCAGTACTTC.

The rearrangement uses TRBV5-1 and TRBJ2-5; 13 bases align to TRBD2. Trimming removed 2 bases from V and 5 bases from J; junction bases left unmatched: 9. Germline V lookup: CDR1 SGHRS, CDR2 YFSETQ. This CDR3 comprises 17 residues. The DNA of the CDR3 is TGCGCCAGCAGCTTTAGACTAGCGGGGGGCCGGGGGGAGACCCAGTACTTC. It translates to CASSFRLAGGRGETQYF.

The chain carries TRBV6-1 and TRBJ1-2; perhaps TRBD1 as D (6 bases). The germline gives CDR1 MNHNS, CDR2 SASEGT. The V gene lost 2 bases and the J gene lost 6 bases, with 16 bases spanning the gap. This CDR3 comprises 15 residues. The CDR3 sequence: CASSERGTDSDGYTF. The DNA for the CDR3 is TGTGCCAGCAGTGAAAGGGGGACCGACTCGGATGGCTACACCTTC.

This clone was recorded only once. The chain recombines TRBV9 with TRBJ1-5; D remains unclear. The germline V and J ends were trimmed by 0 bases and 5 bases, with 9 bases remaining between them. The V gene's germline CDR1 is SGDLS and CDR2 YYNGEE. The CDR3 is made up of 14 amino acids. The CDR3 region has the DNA TGTGCCAGCAGCGTAGGCCCCACGGATCAGCCCCAGCATTTT. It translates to CASSVGPTDQPQHF.

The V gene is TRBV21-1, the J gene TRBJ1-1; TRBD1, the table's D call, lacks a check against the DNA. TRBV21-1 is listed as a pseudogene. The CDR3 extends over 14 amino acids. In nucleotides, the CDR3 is TGTGCCAGCAGCAAAGCAGGGACATTCACTGAAGCTTTCTTT. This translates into CASSKAGTFTEAFF.

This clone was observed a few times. CDR3 in DNA: TGTGCCAGTATGTGGACAGGGGGCAATTCACCCCTCCACTTT. Residues: CASMWTGGNSPLHF. V usage is TRBV19 and J usage is TRBJ1-6; TRBD1 matches at 11 bases. Germline lookup yields CDR1 LNHDA and CDR2 SQIVND (reference sequence). J lost 7 bases, V lost 7 bases, and 3 bases had no gene match. This CDR3 has 14 amino acids.

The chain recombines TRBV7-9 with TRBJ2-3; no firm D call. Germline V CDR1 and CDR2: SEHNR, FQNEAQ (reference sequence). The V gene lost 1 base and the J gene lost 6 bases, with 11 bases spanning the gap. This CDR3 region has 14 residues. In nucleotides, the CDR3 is TGTGCCAGCAGCTTAGGGCACCTCGGGGATACGCAGTATTTT. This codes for CASSLGHLGDTQYF.

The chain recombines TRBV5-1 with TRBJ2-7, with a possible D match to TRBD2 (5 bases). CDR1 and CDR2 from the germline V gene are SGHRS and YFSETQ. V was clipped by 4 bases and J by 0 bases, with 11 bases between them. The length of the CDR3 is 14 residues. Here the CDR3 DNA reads TGCGCCAGCAGCCGGACTCCACACTCCTACGAGCAGTACTTC. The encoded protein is CASSRTPHSYEQYF.

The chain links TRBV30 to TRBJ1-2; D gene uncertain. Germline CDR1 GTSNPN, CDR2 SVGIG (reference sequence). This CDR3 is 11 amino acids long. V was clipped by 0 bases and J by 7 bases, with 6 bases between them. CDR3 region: CAWSVIRGYTF. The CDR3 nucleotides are TGTGCCTGGAGTGTAATTCGTGGCTACACCTTC.

The DNA for the CDR3 is TGTGCCAGCTCACCGACCGTAATGACAGGGGGCTCCTACGAGCAGTACTTC. This translates into CASSPTVMTGGSYEQYF. This chain uses TRBV18 with TRBJ2-7; the match to TRBD1 covers 9 bases. CDR1 is KGHSH and CDR2 is LQKENI in the germline V gene. The CDR3 contains 17 residues. The V and J ends lost 3 bases and 0 bases, in that order; junction bases with no gene match: 9.

CDR3 in DNA: TGTGCCAGCAGCTTGGTCGACCGGAGTCCTAGCACAGATACGCAGTATTTT. Protein product: CASSLVDRSPSTDTQYF. The rearrangement uses TRBV5-6 and TRBJ2-3; D unclear. The germline gives CDR1 SGHDT, CDR2 YYEEEE. V dropped 0 bases and J dropped 0 bases, with 14 bases sitting between them. The CDR3 extends over 17 amino acids.

Here the CDR3 reads CASRNGTFNEKLFF. CDR3 bases: TGCGCCAGCAGGAACGGGACATTTAATGAAAAACTGTTTTTT. The rearrangement links TRBV5-1 to TRBJ1-4, with D tentatively TRBD1 (6 bases). Trimming cost V 5 bases and J 4 bases, with 12 bases left between them. The CDR3 extends over 14 amino acids. Germline CDR1 SGHRS, CDR2 YFSETQ. The full variable domain, in which reference TRBV5-1 and TRBJ1-4 provide the parts outside the CDR3, is KAGVTQTPRYLIKTRGQQVTLSCSPISGHRSVSWYQQTPGQGLQFLFEYFSETQRNKGNFPGRFSGRQFSNSRSEMNVSTLELGDSALYLCASRNGTFNEKLFFGSGTQLSVL.

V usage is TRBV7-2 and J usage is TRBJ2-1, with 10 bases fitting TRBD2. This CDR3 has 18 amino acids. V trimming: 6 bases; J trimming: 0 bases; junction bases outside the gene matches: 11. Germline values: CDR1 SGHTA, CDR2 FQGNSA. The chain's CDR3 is CASSTERGGPRSYNEQFF. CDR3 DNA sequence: TGTGCCAGCAGTACCGAGCGGGGGGGCCCTCGCTCCTACAATGAGCAGTTCTTC.